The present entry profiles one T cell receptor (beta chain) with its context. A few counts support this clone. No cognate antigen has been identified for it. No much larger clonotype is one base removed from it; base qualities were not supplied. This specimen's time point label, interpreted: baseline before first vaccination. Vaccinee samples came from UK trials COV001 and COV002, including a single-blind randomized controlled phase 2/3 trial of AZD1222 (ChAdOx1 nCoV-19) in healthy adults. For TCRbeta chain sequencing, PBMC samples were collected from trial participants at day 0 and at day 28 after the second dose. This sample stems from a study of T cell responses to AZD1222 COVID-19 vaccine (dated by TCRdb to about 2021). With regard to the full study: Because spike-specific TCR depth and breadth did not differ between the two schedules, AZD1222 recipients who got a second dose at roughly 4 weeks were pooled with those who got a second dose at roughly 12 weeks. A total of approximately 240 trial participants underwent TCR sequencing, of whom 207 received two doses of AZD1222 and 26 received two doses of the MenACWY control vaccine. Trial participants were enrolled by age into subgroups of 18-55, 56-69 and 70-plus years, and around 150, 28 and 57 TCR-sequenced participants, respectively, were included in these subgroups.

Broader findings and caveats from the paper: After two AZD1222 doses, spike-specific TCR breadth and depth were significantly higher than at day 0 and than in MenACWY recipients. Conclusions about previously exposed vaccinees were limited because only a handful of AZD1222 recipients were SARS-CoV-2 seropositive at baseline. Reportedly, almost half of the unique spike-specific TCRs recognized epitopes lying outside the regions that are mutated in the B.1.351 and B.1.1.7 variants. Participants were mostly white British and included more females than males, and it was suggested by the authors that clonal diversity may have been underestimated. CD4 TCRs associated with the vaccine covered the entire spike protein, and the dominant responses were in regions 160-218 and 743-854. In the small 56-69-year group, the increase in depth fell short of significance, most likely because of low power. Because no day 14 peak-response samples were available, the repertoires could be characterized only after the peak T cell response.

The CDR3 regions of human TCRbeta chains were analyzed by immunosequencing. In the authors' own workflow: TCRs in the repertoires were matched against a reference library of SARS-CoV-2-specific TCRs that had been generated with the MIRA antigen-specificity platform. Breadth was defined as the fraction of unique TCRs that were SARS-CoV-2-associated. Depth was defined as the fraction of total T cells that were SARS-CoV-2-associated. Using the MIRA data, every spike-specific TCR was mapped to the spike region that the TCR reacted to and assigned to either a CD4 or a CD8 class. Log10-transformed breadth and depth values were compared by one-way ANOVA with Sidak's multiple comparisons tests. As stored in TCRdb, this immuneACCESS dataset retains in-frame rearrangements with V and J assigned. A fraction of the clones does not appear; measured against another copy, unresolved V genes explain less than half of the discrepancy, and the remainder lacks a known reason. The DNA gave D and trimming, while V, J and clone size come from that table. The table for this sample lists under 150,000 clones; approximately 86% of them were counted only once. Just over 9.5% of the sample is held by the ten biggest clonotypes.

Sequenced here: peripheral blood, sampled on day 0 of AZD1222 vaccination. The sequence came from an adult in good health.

The CDR3 protein is CASSQDWQGVYEQYF. The nucleotide sequence is given as TGTGCCAGCAGCCAAGATTGGCAGGGGGTTTACGAGCAGTACTTC. Recombination linked TRBV3-1 (or the pseudogene TRBV3-2) to TRBJ2-7; 7 bases in the middle match TRBD1. Sequences LGHDT (CDR1) and YNNKEL (CDR2) are obtained from the germline V gene (reference sequence). The CDR3, from cysteine to phenylalanine, totals 15 residues. The entry retains the CDR3 DNA only, 45 bases that are in frame from base 1. Compared with germline, V lacks 0 bases and J lacks 4 bases; bases without a gene match: 6.